What follows describes a single TCR beta chain. It has no known antigen specificity. Base quality data are lacking; no much larger clone is found one base away. The T-cell fraction in tumor and uninvolved lung tissue was provided by TCR sequencing with the immunoSEQ assay. In the source study's methods: In the survival analysis, patients were divided into a high T-cell fraction group (upper tertile) and a low T-cell fraction group (lower two tertiles), and the two groups were compared using a log-rank test. Paired tumor versus uninvolved lung differences in T-cell fraction were tested with a signed-rank test. What TCRdb holds here is the immuneACCESS table cut down to in-frame rearrangements. Part of the clones is not present; checked against another copy, under half of the missing clones reflect an unresolved V gene, and the others are unexplained. V, J and clone size are those of that table, while D and trimming were read from the DNA. For this sample there are 8,500 to 13,000 clones; 50% to 70% appear just once. The ten largest clones take up 9% to 9.5% of the sample.

Enrollment in ICON was initiated in the first half of 2016, and the last patient was enrolled in September 2018. Fresh tumor and matched uninvolved tissue for in-depth immune analyses, including TCR sequencing, were collected from a subcohort of under 85 patients. No cell sorting was done, and TCR sequencing was instead run on DNA isolated from bulk tissue. This sample is drawn from a study of tumor-infiltrating lymphocytes in localized non-small cell lung cancer (TCRdb year 2021). As for the study more broadly: Patients whose samples were collected after neoadjuvant chemotherapy, as well as both smokers and never-smokers and several histologies, were included in the cohort. Each patient provided resected tumor tissue plus uninvolved lung tissue from the same patient, with the uninvolved lung tissue described as non-adjacent to the tumor. In total, the ICON cohort was made up of about 160 surgical patients who had localized non-small cell lung cancer and whose tumors were resected. For 55 to 60 patients, immunoSEQ T-cell fraction was compared between paired tumor and uninvolved lung. The same patients underwent several integrated assays, with TCR sequencing performed together with flow cytometry, multiplex immunofluorescence, RNA-seq, exome sequencing and proteomics. General findings and caveats noted by the study authors: Consistent with immunofluorescence CD3 counts, TCRbeta sequencing supported greater T cell infiltration in tumors than in uninvolved lung tissue. Recurrence-free survival showed no association with tumor T-cell fraction from TCR sequencing (p = 0.61). Because different assays used different pieces of the same tissue, intratumor heterogeneity could not be separated from technical variation. TCR-derived T-cell fraction did not differ between the flow cytometry-defined immunotypes IM1 (good prognosis) and IM2 (poor prognosis). Because assay coverage varied across patients depending on available tissue quantity, TCR sequencing was performed for only a subset of the cohort.

Trimming takes 0 bases from V and 1 base from J, and the germline ends sit 8 bases apart. The germline V gene provides CDR1 SGHRS and CDR2 YFSETQ. The CDR3 spans 15 residues, from the cysteine through the phenylalanine. CDR3 DNA is the only sequence kept; it has 45 bases, read in frame from the first base. The rearranged chain carries TRBV5-1 and TRBJ2-1, with no reliable assignment of the D segment. The TCR comes from a human donor with non-small cell lung cancer. Material for sequencing was lung tumor tissue. The CDR3: CASSLGSSSYNEQFF. The nucleotide sequence reads as follows: TGCGCCAGCAGCTTGGGTTCTAGTTCCTACAATGAGCAGTTCTTC.